This entry describes one TCR beta chain. Its antigen remains unidentified. The CDR3 totals 14 residues. Trimming pared 7 bases from V and 0 bases from J, leaving 13 bases between. Germline assignment: CDR1 SNHLY and CDR2 FYNNEI. Stated treatment: oral pan-JAK inhibitor, 5-10 mg twice daily. These data originate in a study of CD8+ T cells in alopecia areata. Notes on the study in general: Having just one nonresponder leaves the connection between baseline CD8+ expansion and response unresolved. Scalp data also include sequences from resident alphabeta T cells of normal skin.

Sequencing templates came from extracted RNA that was reverse transcribed into cDNA. Generated by immunoSEQ multiplex PCR, the TCRdb table keeps only in-frame clones and is missing some. Here the sample spans about 210,000 clones, over 60% being singletons. The input for sequencing was CD4+ T cells sorted from blood, taken at week 4, from a patient treated with tofacitinib. The rearrangement joins TRBV2 to TRBJ2-7; D possibly corresponds to TRBD1 (5 bases). This sequence was found in a human donor with alopecia areata. CDR3 DNA: TGTGCCAGCACCCTGGACACCGCCTCCTACGAGCAGTACTTC. It codes for CASTLDTASYEQYF.